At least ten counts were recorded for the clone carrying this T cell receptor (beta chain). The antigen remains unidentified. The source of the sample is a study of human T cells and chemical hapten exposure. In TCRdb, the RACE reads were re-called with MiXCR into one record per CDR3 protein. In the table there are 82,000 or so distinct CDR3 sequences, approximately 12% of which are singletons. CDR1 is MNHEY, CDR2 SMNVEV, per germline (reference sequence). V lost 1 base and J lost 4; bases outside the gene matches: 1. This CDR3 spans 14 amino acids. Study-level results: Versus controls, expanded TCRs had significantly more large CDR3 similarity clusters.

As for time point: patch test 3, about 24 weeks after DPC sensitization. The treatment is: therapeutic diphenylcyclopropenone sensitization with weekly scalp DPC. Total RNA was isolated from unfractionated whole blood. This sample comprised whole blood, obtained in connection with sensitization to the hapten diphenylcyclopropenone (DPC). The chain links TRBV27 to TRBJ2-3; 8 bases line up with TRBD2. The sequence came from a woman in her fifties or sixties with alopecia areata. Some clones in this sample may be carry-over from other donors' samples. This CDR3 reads CASSLLAGPDTQYF. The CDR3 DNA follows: TGTGCCAGCAGTTTATTAGCGGGACCAGATACGCAGTATTTT.